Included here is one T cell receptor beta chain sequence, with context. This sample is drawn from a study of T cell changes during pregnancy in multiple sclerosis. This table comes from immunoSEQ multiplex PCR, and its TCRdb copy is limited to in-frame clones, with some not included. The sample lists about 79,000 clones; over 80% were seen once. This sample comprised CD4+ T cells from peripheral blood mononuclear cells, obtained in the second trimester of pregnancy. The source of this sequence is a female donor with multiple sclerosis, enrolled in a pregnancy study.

CDR3 amino acids: CARSLGGRGYTEAFF. The CDR3 coding sequence is TGTGCCAGAAGCTTGGGGGGGCGCGGGTACACTGAAGCTTTCTTT. The chain joins TRBV5-3 to TRBJ1-1, with D perhaps TRBD1 (6 bases). TRBV5-3 is sorted into the ORF group, with uncertain function. This CDR3 has 15 residues. V gave up 0 bases and J gave up 3 bases, with 12 bases separating them.